This T cell receptor beta chain is drawn from a study of PD-1 blockade in classical Hodgkin lymphoma. About the research overall: Patients were given intravenous nivolumab, 3 mg/kg, every 2 weeks.

Profiled with immunoSEQ multiplex PCR; TCRdb holds only in-frame clones, not every one. This table holds fewer than 100,000 clones, 89% found once. Relapse was seen in all patients after autologous stem cell transplantation, and brentuximab vedotin exposure was variable. The best responses consisted of complete response, partial response or progressive disease. The CDR3 extends over 15 amino acids. Trimming took 4 bases from V and 3 from J; bases not matched to a gene: 7. The germline V gene has CDR1 LGHNA and CDR2 YSLEER. In the case of this clone: Antigen specificity is unknown.

Broader study findings: The study found that TCR diversity rose significantly by C4D1 in CD4+ but not CD8+ cells. Newly diagnosed patients had baseline TCR diversity that was reportedly lower than that of healthy donors.

The genes are TRBV4-3 and TRBJ2-7; 9 nucleotides agree with TRBD1. Specimen: peripheral blood mononuclear cells (PBMCs), collected at baseline. The source is a human donor with classical Hodgkin lymphoma. The DNA of the CDR3 is TGCGCCAGCAGCCCGGACAGGGGAAAGTTCTACGAGCAGTACTTC. Translation gives CASSPDRGKFYEQYF.